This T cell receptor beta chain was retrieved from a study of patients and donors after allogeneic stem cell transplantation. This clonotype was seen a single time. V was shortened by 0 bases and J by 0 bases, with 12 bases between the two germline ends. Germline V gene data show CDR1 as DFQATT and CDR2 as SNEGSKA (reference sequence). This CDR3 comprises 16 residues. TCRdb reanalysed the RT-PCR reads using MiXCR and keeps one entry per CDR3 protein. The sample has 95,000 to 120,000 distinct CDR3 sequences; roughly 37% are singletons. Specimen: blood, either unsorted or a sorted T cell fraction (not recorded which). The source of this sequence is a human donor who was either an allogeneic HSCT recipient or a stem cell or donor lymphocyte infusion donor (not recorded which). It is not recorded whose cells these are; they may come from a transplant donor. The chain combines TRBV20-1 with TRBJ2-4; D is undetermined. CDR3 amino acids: CSAREVPREAKNIQYF. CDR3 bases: TGCAGTGCTAGAGAGGTCCCAAGGGAAGCCAAAAACATTCAGTACTTC.